This TCR beta chain was recorded in a study of blood T cell repertoires in COVID-19. Study-wide background: Sites in the United States, Italy and Spain provided acute and convalescent COVID-19 samples. T cells, B-cell-depleted T cells, or PBMCs provided the cDNA or gDNA that served as material.

Per the study methods: Nucleated cell number was recorded as an estimate derived from reference gene primer amplification. Sequenced by immunoSEQ multiplex PCR; TCRdb stores in-frame clones only, minus some. V and J calls and clone size come straight from that table; D and trimming were deduced from the DNA. The sample shows hundreds of thousands of clones, around 92% of them seen only once. CDR3 length: 12 amino acids. Germline V lookup: CDR1 SGDLS, CDR2 YYNGEE. With 3 bases clipped from V and 8 bases from J, the junction kept 4 bases outside the gene matches. The sequenced material came from peripheral blood. The J gene is TRBJ1-2, the V gene TRBV9, with 7 bases fitting TRBD1. This TCR derives from a man in his forties with acute or convalescent COVID-19. CDR3 loop: CASSATGRGYTF. In DNA form, the CDR3 reads TGTGCCAGCAGCGCGACAGGGCGAGGCTACACCTTC.